Below, 27 T cell receptor beta chains from the same sample are listed, as sequenced in a study of blood T cell repertoires in COVID-19. Libraries were prepared by immunoSEQ multiplex PCR; TCRdb keeps only in-frame clonotypes and omits some of them. Seen here are 120,000 or so clones, about 83% observed once, and the top ten hold around 4%. Sequenced: peripheral blood. The receptors originated from a man aged 60-69 years with acute or convalescent COVID-19.

The rearrangement joins TRBV7-2 to TRBJ2-5; the D gene is possibly TRBD1 (5 bases). V lost 4 bases and J 9 bases, leaving 18 bases between the germline ends. CDR3 size: 14 residues. In germline, CDR1 is SGHTA, CDR2 FQGNSA. For the CDR3, the DNA is TGTGCCAGCAGCTCTGCCCGACAGAGTGGTGCCCAGTACTTC. Its translation: CASSSARQSGAQYF.

This chain connects TRBV5-6 to TRBJ2-5, with D possibly TRBD2 on 6 matching bases. There are 15 residues in the CDR3. Trimming took 3 bases from V and 5 from J, leaving 17 bases between them. Germline CDR1 reads SGHDT; CDR2 reads YYEEEE. The CDR3 region is CASSYRRGSLETQYF. CDR3 nucleotide sequence: TGTGCCAGCAGCTACCGGAGGGGCTCTCTGGAGACCCAGTACTTC.

The V and J genes are TRBV19 and TRBJ2-1, with a weak D call TRBD1 (6 bases). This CDR3 contains 15 residues. CDR1 and CDR2 from the germline V gene are LNHDA and SQIVND (reference sequence). Trimming shortened V by 5 bases and J by 3 bases, and 14 bases separated the two germline ends. CDR3 sequence: CASSAAVTGYNEQFF. The CDR3 bases are TGTGCCAGTAGTGCGGCGGTGACAGGCTACAATGAGCAGTTCTTC.

The rearrangement joins TRBV25-1 to TRBJ2-3; 9 bases fit TRBD2. Germline V gene lookup returns CDR1 MGHDK and CDR2 SYGVNS. V gave up 8 bases and J gave up 4 bases; unmatched junction bases: 10. The length of the CDR3 is 15 residues. DNA of the CDR3: TGTGCCAGCTCGTCGGGGGGACTAGCTGCAGATACGCAGTATTTT. This sequence encodes CASSSGGLAADTQYF.

The V gene is TRBV29-1, the J gene TRBJ1-2; 9 bases are shared with TRBD1. V shed 4 bases, J shed 2 bases, and the junction held 5 bases outside the gene matches. There are 14 residues in the CDR3. Germline V gene lookup returns CDR1 SQVTM and CDR2 ANQGSEA. The CDR3 spells CSVGTGEGNYGYTF. CDR3 nucleotide sequence: TGCAGCGTTGGGACAGGGGAGGGGAACTATGGCTACACCTTC.

The CDR3, as DNA: TGTGCCAGTAGTTCAAGGGGGACCACAGATACGCAGTATTTT. Translated: CASSSRGTTDTQYF. This chain connects TRBV19 to TRBJ2-3; D is possibly TRBD1 (6 bases). The germline V and J ends were trimmed by 5 bases and 2 bases, with 11 bases remaining between them. CDR3 length: 14 amino acids. Germline V gene lookup returns CDR1 LNHDA and CDR2 SQIVND (reference sequence).

This sequence joins TRBV7-8 and TRBJ2-1; 7 bases are shared with TRBD2. V lost 3 bases to trimming and J lost 4 bases; unmatched junction nucleotides: 12. Germline V gene lookup returns CDR1 SGHVS and CDR2 FQNEAQ. The CDR3 has 17 residues. DNA for the CDR3: TGTGCCAGCAGCTTTCGGGCGGCGGGAGCGGTTTACAATGAGCAGTTCTTC. This gives the protein CASSFRAAGAVYNEQFF.

The genes are TRBV3-1 (or the pseudogene TRBV3-2) and TRBJ2-1; TRBD1 agrees at 9 bases. In germline, CDR1 is LGHDT, CDR2 YNNKEL (reference sequence). This CDR3 is 14 amino acids long. V gave up 0 bases and J gave up 12 bases; unmatched junction bases: 6. The CDR3 DNA is TGTGCCAGCAGCCAAGAGGACAGGGGTCTCAGGCAGTTCTTC. Encoded protein: CASSQEDRGLRQFF.

The chain is built from TRBV7-2 and TRBJ2-3, with 11 positions matching TRBD2. Germline CDR1 reads SGHTA; CDR2 reads FQGNSA. The junction had 1 base not matched to a gene; V was cut back by 4 bases and J by 1 base. CDR3 size: 15 residues. The CDR3 protein is CASSSGLAGTDTQYF. The DNA for the CDR3 is TGTGCCAGCAGCTCGGGACTAGCGGGCACAGATACGCAGTATTTT.

This clone was observed a single time. This chain uses TRBV28 with TRBJ1-4; 9 bases align to TRBD1. CDR1 and CDR2 from the germline V gene are MDHEN and SYDVKM. This CDR3 spans 14 amino acids. V trimming: 5 bases; J trimming: 6 bases; junction bases outside the gene matches: 4. CDR3 in amino acids: CASSGQGSDEKLFF. The CDR3 DNA follows: TGTGCCAGCAGTGGACAGGGGTCTGATGAAAAACTGTTTTTT.

V is TRBV28 and J is TRBJ1-1; 9 bases agree with TRBD1. The CDR3 runs 13 residues. Germline V gene lookup returns CDR1 MDHEN and CDR2 SYDVKM. J was trimmed by 7 bases and V by 6 bases; bases with no gene match: 6. This CDR3 reads CASRRGQGGEAFF. The CDR3 nucleotides are TGTGCCAGCAGGCGGGGACAGGGAGGTGAAGCTTTCTTT. Variable domain in full (rest from reference TRBV28 and TRBJ1-1): DVKVTQSSRYLVKRTGEKVFLECVQDMDHENMFWYRQDPGLGLRLIYFSYDVKMKEKGDIPEGYSVSREKKERFSLILESASTNQTSMYLCASRRGQGGEAFFGQGTRLTVV.

The chain uses TRBV5-1 and TRBJ2-6; TRBD1 aligns across 8 bases. Germline loops: CDR1 SGHRS, CDR2 YFSETQ. The CDR3 is 17 residues long. J gave up 1 base and V 1 base, and 4 bases lay outside the gene matches. The CDR3 reads CASSLTGQASGANVLTF. In DNA form, the CDR3 reads TGCGCCAGCAGCTTGACGGGACAGGCGTCTGGGGCCAACGTCCTGACTTTC. Full variable domain (missing parts from reference TRBV5-1 and TRBJ2-6): KAGVTQTPRYLIKTRGQQVTLSCSPISGHRSVSWYQQTPGQGLQFLFEYFSETQRNKGNFPGRFSGRQFSNSRSEMNVSTLELGDSALYLCASSLTGQASGANVLTFGAGSRLTVL.

The chain uses TRBV14 and TRBJ1-1; the D gene is possibly TRBD1 (6 bases). CDR1 SGHDN and CDR2 FVKESK come from the germline V gene. V shed 0 bases and J shed 1 base, with 12 bases lying between them. CDR3 size: 16 residues. This chain's CDR3 is CASSQDQQGKNTEAFF. CDR3 sequence (DNA): TGTGCCAGCAGCCAAGACCAACAGGGAAAGAACACTGAAGCTTTCTTT.

Concerning this clone: Other DNA variants within this sample encode the same CDR3. This chain's CDR3 is CASSLAGGLETQYF. The CDR3 DNA reads as TGCGCCAGCAGCTTGGCAGGGGGTTTAGAGACCCAGTACTTC. The chain combines TRBV5-1 with TRBJ2-5; TRBD1 matches 7 bases. Germline-derived CDR1 and CDR2 are SGHRS and YFSETQ. This CDR3 has 14 amino acids. After removal of 0 bases from V and 4 bases from J, the junction contained 3 bases not matched to a gene.

The rearrangement uses TRBV5-6 and TRBJ1-1; D is perhaps TRBD1 (5 bases). CDR3 length equals 15 residues. Germline V lookup: CDR1 SGHDT, CDR2 YYEEEE. V dropped 0 bases and J dropped 5 bases, with 14 bases sitting between them. CDR3: CASSLVAGWKTEAFF. CDR3 nucleotides: TGTGCCAGCAGCTTGGTGGCAGGGTGGAAGACTGAAGCTTTCTTT.

The rearrangement joins TRBV7-6 to TRBJ1-4; tentatively, D is TRBD1 (6 bases). Per germline, CDR1 SGHVS and CDR2 FNYEAQ. V was shortened by 5 bases and J by 2 bases, with 15 bases between the two germline ends. The CDR3 runs 16 residues. The CDR3 here is CASSASGTPTNEKLFF. CDR3 nucleotides: TGTGCCAGCAGCGCGTCCGGGACACCGACTAATGAAAAACTGTTTTTT.

The chain is built from TRBV3-1 (or the pseudogene TRBV3-2) and TRBJ1-1; tentative D call: TRBD1 (6 bases). Germline-derived CDR1 and CDR2 are LGHDT and YNNKEL (reference sequence). Trimming left V 4 bases short and J 0 bases short, with 9 bases between. This CDR3 is built from 14 residues. CDR3 nucleotide sequence: TGTGCCAGCAGCCGCCGGGACATGAACACTGAAGCTTTCTTT. Translating gives CASSRRDMNTEAFF.

This clone was seen more than once but under ten times. The CDR3 loop reads CASRDAGLAAEQYF. CDR3 sequence (DNA): TGTGCCAGCAGGGACGCGGGACTAGCGGCCGAGCAGTACTTC. The chain joins TRBV7-9 to TRBJ2-7; TRBD2 agrees at 11 bases. V gave up 6 bases and J gave up 6 bases; unmatched junction bases: 7. Germline V gives CDR1 SEHNR, CDR2 FQNEAQ (reference sequence). This CDR3 comprises 14 residues.

The rearrangement uses TRBV19 and TRBJ2-5, with TRBD1 matching over 9 bases. This CDR3 has 14 residues. V lost 5 bases to trimming and J lost 4 bases; unmatched junction nucleotides: 5. CDR1 and CDR2 (germline): LNHDA, SQIVND (reference sequence). The CDR3 is CASSPDRGGETQYF. CDR3 DNA sequence: TGTGCCAGTAGTCCGGACAGGGGTGGAGAGACCCAGTACTTC.

The rearrangement joins TRBV7-3 to TRBJ1-2; D gene uncertain. This CDR3 is 13 amino acids long. Looked up from germline, CDR1 is SGHTA and CDR2 is FQGTGA. V was pared by 5 bases and J by 3 bases, with 10 bases between. The CDR3 region has the DNA TGTGCCAGCAGCCCAGACACCTACTATGGCTACACCTTC. This encodes CASSPDTYYGYTF.

This chain joins TRBV1 and TRBJ2-7; the D call of TRBD1 is as the table states it, not checked on the DNA. TRBV1 is shown as a pseudogene. CDR3 length: 20 amino acids. CDR3 DNA: TGCACCAGCAGCCAGGATCAAGGGACAGGTCGAGCGGGACAGTTTTACGAGCAGTACTTC. Residues: CTSSQDQGTGRAGQFYEQYF.

This chain links TRBV28 with TRBJ1-6; 7 bases are shared with TRBD1. The CDR3 contains 15 residues. V gave up 7 bases and J gave up 5 bases; unmatched junction bases: 8. Per the germline V gene, CDR1 is MDHEN and CDR2 is SYDVKM. The DNA of the CDR3 is TGTGCCAGCATTATGACAGGGAGAAATAATTCACCCCTCCACTTT. The encoded protein is CASIMTGRNNSPLHF.

The J gene is TRBJ2-7, the V gene TRBV6-2 or TRBV6-3; D not resolved. Germline V lookup: CDR1 MNHEY, CDR2 SVGEGT. Trimming shortened V by 2 bases and J by 2 bases, and 7 bases separated the two germline ends. CDR3 size: 13 residues. The CDR3 DNA is TGTGCCAGCAGTTACCGGTCCCCCTACGAGCAGTACTTC. Amino acid sequence: CASSYRSPYEQYF.

CDR3 amino acids: CASSPRLAGDYNEQFF. The DNA of the CDR3 is TGTGCCAGCAGCCCCCGGCTAGCGGGTGATTACAATGAGCAGTTCTTC. The gene calls are TRBV3-1 (or the pseudogene TRBV3-2) and TRBJ2-1; 8 bases agree with TRBD2. The V and J ends lost 4 bases and 4 bases, in that order; junction bases with no gene match: 9. CDR1 and CDR2 (germline): LGHDT, YNNKEL (reference sequence). The length of the CDR3 is 16 residues.

The rearrangement links TRBV6-2 or TRBV6-3 to TRBJ2-1; the D gene is possibly TRBD1 (6 bases). This CDR3 spans 18 amino acids. Germline-derived CDR1 and CDR2 are MNHEY and SVGEGT. V was trimmed by 0 bases and J by 0 bases, leaving 15 bases between them. CDR3 sequence reads: CASSYSSQGISSYNEQFF. The CDR3 bases are TGTGCCAGCAGTTACTCGTCGCAGGGGATTAGCTCCTACAATGAGCAGTTCTTC.

The chain uses TRBV28 and TRBJ1-3; D uncertain. V gave up 6 bases and J gave up 2 bases, with 11 bases separating them. This CDR3 region has 14 residues. Germline V gene sequence: CDR1 MDHEN, CDR2 SYDVKM. CDR3 region: CASSPSGTGNTIYF. CDR3 DNA sequence: TGTGCCAGCAGCCCGTCCGGGACTGGAAACACCATATATTTT.

The CDR3 here is CASSLDSPQYF. The CDR3 DNA sequence: TGTGCCAGCAGTCTTGACAGTCCGCAGTACTTC. V usage is TRBV6-5 and J usage is TRBJ2-7, with D maybe TRBD1 (5 bases). CDR1 and CDR2 from the germline V gene are MNHEY and SVGAGI. This CDR3 has 11 amino acids. V was cut by 5 bases and J by 9 bases, with 11 bases left in between.